The 13 T cell receptor beta chains given below trace back to one sample, sequenced in a study of shared clonotypes between healthy human individuals (dated by TCRdb to the early 2020s). Library preparation was by the immunoSEQ multiplex PCR assay. TCRdb carries this immuneACCESS record with in-frame sequences only. Its versions omit some clonotypes, under half of them owing to an unresolved V gene in the studies checked, with the rest unexplained. The sample contains about 460,000 clones, 75% to 80% of them found a single time. The top ten constitute about 12% of the sample. Sequencing was done on a sample of PBMCs. Receptors originate from a woman aged 40 to 55 in good health. Some clones in this sample may be carry-over from other donors' samples.

This clone has only a few counts. CDR3 sequence: CAWTSLDWNTEAFF. As DNA, the CDR3 is TGTGCCTGGACCTCACTCGACTGGAACACTGAAGCTTTCTTT. The chain combines TRBV30 with TRBJ1-1, with D uncertain. V gave up 4 bases and J gave up 1 base, with 13 bases separating them. The CDR3 sequence is 14 residues long. The V gene's germline CDR1 is GTSNPN and CDR2 SVGIG (reference sequence).

This clone appeared a single time. The CDR3, as DNA: TGTGCCAGTAGCACCGACAGGGGGCAGGACTATGGCTACACCTTC. This codes for CASSTDRGQDYGYTF. This chain connects TRBV19 to TRBJ1-2; TRBD1 aligns across 10 bases. CDR3 length equals 15 residues. In germline, CDR1 is LNHDA, CDR2 SQIVND (reference sequence). V was clipped by 6 bases and J by 3 bases; unmatched bases: 7. Full variable domain (remainder filled in from reference TRBV19 and TRBJ1-2): DGGITQSPKYLFRKEGQNVTLSCEQNLNHDAMYWYRQDPGQGLRLIYYSQIVNDFQKGDIAEGYSVSREKKESFPLTVTSAQKNPTAFYLCASSTDRGQDYGYTFGSGTRLTVV.

The chain combines TRBV14 with TRBJ1-2, with D uncertain. With 0 bases removed from V and 4 bases from J, the gap between germline ends came to 9 bases. Germline lookup yields CDR1 SGHDN and CDR2 FVKESK. There are 14 residues in the CDR3. The CDR3 is CASSQDLGFYGYTF. In DNA form, the CDR3 reads TGTGCCAGCAGCCAAGACCTGGGCTTCTATGGCTACACCTTC. The whole variable domain, filled in from reference TRBV14 and TRBJ1-2, reads EAGVTQFPSHSVIEKGQTVTLRCDPISGHDNLYWYRRVMGKEIKFLLHFVKESKQDESGMPNNRFLAERTGGTYSTLKVQPAELEDSGVYFCASSQDLGFYGYTFGSGTRLTVV.

As concerns this clone: A far more abundant clone sits one base away, making this likely a read error. The rearrangement links TRBV7-9 to TRBJ2-3, with D perhaps given as TRBD1 or TRBD2 (5 bases each). V lost 0 bases and J 2 bases, leaving 6 bases between the germline ends. In germline, CDR1 is SEHNR, CDR2 FQNEAQ (reference sequence). CDR3 length equals 14 residues. Written as DNA, the CDR3 is TGTGCCAGCAGCTTAGCGGGGGACACAGATACGCAGTATTTT. Translation gives CASSLAGDTDTQYF. The full variable domain, rest sourced from reference TRBV7-9 and TRBJ2-3, is DTGVSQNPRHKITKRGQNVTFRCDPISEHNRLYWYRQTLGQGPEFLTYFQNEAQLEKSRLLSDRFSAERPKGSFSTLEIQRTEQGDSAMYLCASSLAGDTDTQYFGPGTRLTVL.

This clone was detected only a few times. A far larger clone is one base from this, pointing to a likely read error. The genes are TRBV29-1 and TRBJ2-7; no firm D call. Germline CDR1 and CDR2: SQVTM and ANQGSEA. The CDR3 has 12 amino acids. Written as DNA, the CDR3 is TGCAGCGTTGCGGCCCACGGTTACGGGCAGTACTTC. It codes for CSVAAHGYGQYF.

The chain uses TRBV18 and TRBJ2-1; TRBD1 aligns across 8 bases. The CDR3 covers 13 residues. V shed 4 bases and J 8 bases; nucleotides not matched to a gene: 4. Per the germline V gene, CDR1 is KGHSH and CDR2 is LQKENI. CDR3 protein: CASSLDRDDEQFF. For the CDR3, the DNA is TGTGCCAGCTCACTGGACAGGGACGATGAGCAGTTCTTC. Together with reference TRBV18 and TRBJ2-1, the CDR3 gives the full variable domain: NAGVMQNPRHLVRRRGQEARLRCSPMKGHSHVYWYRQLPEEGLKFMVYLQKENIIDESGMPKERFSAEFPKEGPSILRIQQVVRGDSAAYFCASSLDRDDEQFFGPGTRLTVL.

This clone was seen once. The chain couples TRBV28 to TRBJ1-2; D gene uncertain. V was clipped by 5 bases and J by 4 bases, with 20 bases between them. Per germline, CDR1 MDHEN and CDR2 SYDVKM. This CDR3 spans 16 amino acids. CDR3 protein: CASSPSRLVDGYGYTF. The CDR3 DNA follows: TGTGCCAGCAGTCCCTCGCGACTGGTTGACGGCTATGGCTACACCTTC.

This clone was detected a few times. The chain joins TRBV10-3 to TRBJ2-2, with D unclear. Trimming removed 11 bases at V and 3 bases at J, with 19 bases between. Germline loops: CDR1 ENHRY, CDR2 SYGVKD. The CDR3 extends over 15 amino acids. CDR3 region: CALTDPDGHTGELFF. CDR3 nucleotide sequence: TGTGCCCTAACGGATCCGGACGGACACACCGGGGAGCTGTTTTTT.

The chain is built from TRBV5-1 and TRBJ2-3; no clear D gene. With 4 bases removed from V and 4 bases from J, the gap between germline ends came to 7 bases. CDR1 is SGHRS and CDR2 is YFSETQ in the germline V gene. The CDR3 contains 12 residues. For the CDR3, the DNA is TGCGCCAGCAGCCGTCTCCCAGATACGCAGTATTTT. The encoded protein is CASSRLPDTQYF. The full variable domain, with the rest looked up from reference TRBV5-1 and TRBJ2-3, is KAGVTQTPRYLIKTRGQQVTLSCSPISGHRSVSWYQQTPGQGLQFLFEYFSETQRNKGNFPGRFSGRQFSNSRSEMNVSTLELGDSALYLCASSRLPDTQYFGPGTRLTVL.

The J gene is TRBJ1-4, the V gene TRBV28; no clear D. The germline CDR1 and CDR2 sequences are MDHEN and SYDVKM. With 11 bases removed from V and 5 bases from J, the gap between germline ends came to 15 bases. CDR3 length: 13 amino acids. The CDR3 bases are TGTGCCGCACAAGCTCCCCAAAATGAAAAACTGTTTTTT. Encoded protein: CAAQAPQNEKLFF. Full variable domain (rest looked up from reference TRBV28 and TRBJ1-4): DVKVTQSSRYLVKRTGEKVFLECVQDMDHENMFWYRQDPGLGLRLIYFSYDVKMKEKGDIPEGYSVSREKKERFSLILESASTNQTSMYLCAAQAPQNEKLFFGSGTQLSVL.

On this clone: With a far larger clone one base away, a read error is the likely cause. Other DNA sequences within the sample encode an identical CDR3. This rearrangement joins TRBV4-2 to TRBJ2-7, with 7 bases fitting TRBD1. Germline loops: CDR1 LGHNA, CDR2 YNFKEQ. V lost 4 bases and J lost 4; bases outside the gene matches: 10. The CDR3 covers 15 residues. CDR3 in amino acids: CASSRRTGEGYEQYF. CDR3 nucleotide sequence: TGTGCCAGCAGCCGAAGAACAGGGGAAGGTTACGAGCAGTACTTC.

The chain recombines TRBV7-2 with TRBJ1-2, with TRBD1 matching over 8 bases. The J segment lost 5 bases and the V segment lost 5 bases, leaving 7 bases of the junction unmatched. The CDR3 totals 14 residues. The germline gives CDR1 SGHTA, CDR2 FQGNSA. The CDR3 here is CASSQRQGLYGYTF. DNA for the CDR3: TGTGCCAGCAGCCAGAGACAGGGGCTTTATGGCTACACCTTC.

As for this clone: This specimen includes other DNA sequences encoding the same CDR3. J is TRBJ2-5 and V is TRBV5-1; 7 nucleotides line up with TRBD1. The CDR3 contains 14 residues. V was clipped by 2 bases and J by 1 base; unmatched bases: 2. Germline V gives CDR1 SGHRS, CDR2 YFSETQ. In DNA, the CDR3 is TGCGCCAGCAGCTTAGGGGACAGCCAAGAGACCCAGTACTTC. Translating gives CASSLGDSQETQYF.